This record concerns one T cell receptor beta chain sequence. This clone was recorded many times. Its antigen specificity is not known. The record has no base qualities; no much larger clone is one base away. Other DNA sequences within the sample encode an identical CDR3. No patient had received any treatment before thyroid surgery. Using T-cell receptor beta sequencing, the study looked back at clinical samples from patients collected from about 2011 to 2018. The data originate from a study of metastatic and nonmetastatic thyroid tumors (dated by TCRdb to the early 2020s). Notes on the research overall: For patients with malignant and with benign thyroid disease, the researchers compared repertoires between peripheral blood samples and tumor or nodule tissue samples.

Cut back by 6 bases and 2 bases, the V and J ends lie 13 bases apart. The CDR3 starts with the cysteine, ends with the phenylalanine, and has 15 residues. The retained sequence is limited to the CDR3, 45 bases, with the frame set at the first base. CDR1 and CDR2, per the germline V gene, are KGHDR and SFDVKD. Findings and caveats that apply to the study as a whole: TCR beta diversity was reported as significantly higher in malignant tumors than in benign nodules, in both blood and tumor samples.

Library prep was done by PCR. TCRdb lists the instrument as Illumina HiSeq 4000. High-throughput sequencing was used to profile the TCR beta-chain CDR3 region of each patient. Processing in the source paper ran as follows. CDR3 differences across clinicopathological groups were used to build a classifier for discriminating distant-metastatic papillary thyroid cancer patients. Repertoire diversity was assessed with the Shannon index, and tumor-blood repertoire similarity with the Morisita-Horn index. In-frame beta chains were kept once TCRdb had trimmed the public reads at Q25 with fastp and called clones with MiXCR. None of the V and J calls come from the authors' own analysis; TCRdb made them. This sample lists under 30,000 clones; 20% to 25% were detected once. The biggest ten clones account for approximately 30% of the sample.

Sequencing was carried out using blood. Here the chain combines TRBV24-1 and TRBJ1-5; no D segment can be confidently identified. The TCR originated in a male donor with papillary thyroid cancer or a benign thyroid nodule (not recorded which). Some clones in this sample may be carry-over from other donors' samples. The bases are TGTGCCACCAGTCCTTCCACAACAGGCAATCAGCCCCAGCATTTT. Its protein reads: CATSPSTTGNQPQHF.